This T cell receptor (beta chain) was captured in a study of T cells in Graves' hyperthyroidism and ophthalmopathy. In its sample, this clonotype was seen a few times. CDR1 SGHNT and CDR2 YENEEA come from the germline V gene. The CDR3 covers 15 residues. Trimming took 3 bases from V and 7 from J; bases not matched to a gene: 9. Regions amplified from RNA transcripts were the TCR beta CDR3 regions. The TCR CDR3 was amplified in a first-round RT-PCR using the HTBI primer set. TCRdb re-analysed the multiplex PCR reads in MiXCR, keeping a single row per CDR3 protein. The sample carries more than 500,000 distinct CDR3 sequences, about 15% recorded once. Exclusion of a patient resulted from uncontrolled infection, other autoimmune disease, pregnancy or lactation.

The origin of this receptor is a middle-aged woman with Graves' ophthalmopathy. Sequenced input: blood. V usage is TRBV11-3 and J usage is TRBJ2-7, with TRBD2 matching over 10 bases. In DNA, the CDR3 is TGTGCCAGCAGCTTGCGAGCGGGAGGGCCGAGAGAGCAGTACTTC. Translation: CASSLRAGGPREQYF.